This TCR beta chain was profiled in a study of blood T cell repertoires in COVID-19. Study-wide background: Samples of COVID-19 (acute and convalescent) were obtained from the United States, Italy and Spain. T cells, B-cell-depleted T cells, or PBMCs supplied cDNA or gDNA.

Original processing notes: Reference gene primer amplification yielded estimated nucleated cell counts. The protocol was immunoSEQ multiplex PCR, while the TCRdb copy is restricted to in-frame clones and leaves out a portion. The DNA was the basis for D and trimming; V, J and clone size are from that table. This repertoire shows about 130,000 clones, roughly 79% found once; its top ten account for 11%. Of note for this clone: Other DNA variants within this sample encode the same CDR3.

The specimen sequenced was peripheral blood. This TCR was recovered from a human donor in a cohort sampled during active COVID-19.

This CDR3 reads CASSLGRSSYEQYF. The CDR3 nucleotides are TGTGCCAGCAGCTTAGGGCGGAGCTCCTACGAGCAGTACTTC. J is TRBJ2-7 and V is TRBV7-2, with unresolved D. Trimming shortened V by 1 base and J by 0 bases, and 7 bases separated the two germline ends. CDR1 SGHTA and CDR2 FQGNSA come from the germline V gene. The CDR3 has 14 amino acids.